What follows describes a single T cell receptor (beta chain). These data belong to a study of blood T cell repertoires in COVID-19. Across the whole study: Spain, Italy and the United States supplied samples that represented acute and convalescent COVID-19. In each case, the material was cDNA or gDNA derived from T cells, B-cell-depleted T cells, or PBMCs.

V lost 3 bases, J lost 0 bases, and 8 bases lay in between. This CDR3 is built from 14 residues. Looked up from germline, CDR1 is LNHDA and CDR2 is SQIVND (reference sequence). Per the study methods: Reference gene primer amplification gave estimated nucleated cell counts. Sequenced by immunoSEQ multiplex PCR; TCRdb stores in-frame clones only, minus some. The V and J calls and clone size are taken from that table; D and trimming were inferred from the DNA. The sample consists of 45,000 to 55,000 clones, 86% of them appearing once. The receptor comes from a man between 65 and 80 years old with active COVID-19. The specimen sequenced was peripheral blood. The chain couples TRBV19 to TRBJ1-1, with D possibly being TRBD1 (5 bases). CDR3 nucleotides: TGTGCCAGTAGTATTAGGACATTGAACACTGAAGCTTTCTTT. This encodes CASSIRTLNTEAFF.